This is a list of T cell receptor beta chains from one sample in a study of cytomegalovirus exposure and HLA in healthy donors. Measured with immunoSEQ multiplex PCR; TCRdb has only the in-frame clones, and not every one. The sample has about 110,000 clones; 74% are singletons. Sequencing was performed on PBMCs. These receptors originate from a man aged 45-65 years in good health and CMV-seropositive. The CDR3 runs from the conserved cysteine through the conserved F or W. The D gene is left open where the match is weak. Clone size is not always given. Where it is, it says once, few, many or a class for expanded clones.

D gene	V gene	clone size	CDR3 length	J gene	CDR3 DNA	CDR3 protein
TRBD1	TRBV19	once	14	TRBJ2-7	TGTGCCAGTAGTAAACAGGGGACCCCCTACGAGCAGTACTTC	CASSKQGTPYEQYF
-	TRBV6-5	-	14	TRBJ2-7	TGTGCCAGCAGTCGAGGACAGTTTTCCTACGAGCAGTACTTC	CASSRGQFSYEQYF
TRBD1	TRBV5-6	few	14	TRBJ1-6	TGTGCCAGCAGCCTGGACAGGATGGGGTCACCCCTCCACTTT	CASSLDRMGSPLHF
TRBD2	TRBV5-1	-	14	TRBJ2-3	TGCGCCAGCAGCCCGAGCGGGGGAAGAGATACGCAGTATTTT	CASSPSGGRDTQYF
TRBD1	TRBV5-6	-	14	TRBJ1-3	TGTGCCAGCAGCTTGCAGGGGGCTGGAAACACCATATATTTT	CASSLQGAGNTIYF
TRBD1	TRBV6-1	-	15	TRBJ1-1	TGTGCCAGCAGACGCCAAACAGGGGCGAACACTGAAGCTTTCTTT	CASRRQTGANTEAFF
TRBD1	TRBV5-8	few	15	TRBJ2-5	TGTGCCAGCAGCTTGGAGGGGACAGGGTGGGAGACCCAGTACTTC	CASSLEGTGWETQYF
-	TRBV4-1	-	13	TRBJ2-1	TGCGCCAGCAGCGCTCAAATAGCCTCCGAGCAGTTCTTC	CASSAQIASEQFF
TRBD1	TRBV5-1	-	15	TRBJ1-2	TGCGCCAGCAGCTCCGGACAGGGTAGTGGGTATGGCTACACCTTC	CASSSGQGSGYGYTF
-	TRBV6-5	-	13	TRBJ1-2	TGTGCCAGCAGAGTTACAGTAGACTATGGCTACACCTTC	CASRVTVDYGYTF
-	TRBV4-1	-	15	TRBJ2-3	TGCGCCAGCAGCCAGAGGGCGGGCCGCACAGATACGCAGTATTTT	CASSQRAGRTDTQYF
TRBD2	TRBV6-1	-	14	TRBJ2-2	TGTGCCAGCGTGGGGACTAGCGTCGCCGGGGAGCTGTTTTTT	CASVGTSVAGELFF
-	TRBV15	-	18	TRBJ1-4	TGTGCCACCAGCAGAGATCCGATGCAGGTTGCAACTAATGAAAAACTGTTTTTT	CATSRDPMQVATNEKLFF
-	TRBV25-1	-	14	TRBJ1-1	TGTGCCAGCAGTAAACGGGGAAAGAACACTGAAGCTTTCTTT	CASSKRGKNTEAFF
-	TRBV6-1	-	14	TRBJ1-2	TGTGCCAGCAGTGAGTTCGGAGGGGAGGATGGCTACACCTTC	CASSEFGGEDGYTF
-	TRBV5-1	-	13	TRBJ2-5	TGCGCCAGCAGCTTCGACAGTGGGGAGACCCAGTACTTC	CASSFDSGETQYF
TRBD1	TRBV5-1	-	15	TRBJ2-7	TGCGCCAGCAGCTCTACCGGGACAGGGATTGACGAGCAGTACTTC	CASSSTGTGIDEQYF
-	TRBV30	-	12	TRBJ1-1	TGTGCCTGGGATACGGGTGGCACTGAAGCTTTCTTT	CAWDTGGTEAFF
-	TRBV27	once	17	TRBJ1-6	TGTGCCAGCAGTTTCGGGACACCCCCGCGGCCTAATTCACCCCTCCACTTT	CASSFGTPPRPNSPLHF
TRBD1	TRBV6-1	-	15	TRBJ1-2	TGTGCCAGCAGAGGGACAGGGGTGGTGGGCTATGGCTACACCTTC	CASRGTGVVGYGYTF
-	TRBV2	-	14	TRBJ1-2	TGTGCCAGTCGTAGTCCGGGGGATAACTATGGCTACACCTTC	CASRSPGDNYGYTF
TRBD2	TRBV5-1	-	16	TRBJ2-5	TGCGCCAGCAGCTTGGGTTTTACTAGCGGGGGGGAGACCCAGTACTTC	CASSLGFTSGGETQYF
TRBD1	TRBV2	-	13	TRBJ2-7	TGTGCCAGCAGGAGGGGGCAAGTAAACGAGCAGTACTTC	CASRRGQVNEQYF
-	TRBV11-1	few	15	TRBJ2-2	TGTGCCAGCAGCCGGCGGGGGCTGAACACCGGGGAGCTGTTTTTT	CASSRRGLNTGELFF
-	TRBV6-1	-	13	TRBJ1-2	TGTGCCAGCAGTGAAGCGCGGGGCTATGGCTACACCTTC	CASSEARGYGYTF
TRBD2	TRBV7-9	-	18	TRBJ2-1	TGTGCCAGCAGCTTAGGGGTCATGGCGGGAGTCGGTTGGGATGAGCAGTTCTTC	CASSLGVMAGVGWDEQFF
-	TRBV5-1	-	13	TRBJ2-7	TGCGCCAGTTCACAGGGGGGGTTCTACGAGCAGTACTTC	CASSQGGFYEQYF
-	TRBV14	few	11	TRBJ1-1	TGTGCCAGCAGTACAGGGCGTGAAGCTTTCTTT	CASSTGREAFF
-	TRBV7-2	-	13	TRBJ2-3	TGTGCCGGCAGCTTAGTGGAGGGAGATACGCAGTATTTT	CAGSLVEGDTQYF
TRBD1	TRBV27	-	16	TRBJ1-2	TGTGCCAGCAGTTTATCGCCGGGACAGGGGAACTATGGCTACACCTTC	CASSLSPGQGNYGYTF
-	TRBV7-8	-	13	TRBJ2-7	TGTGCCAGCACCCTTGATGGGGGAGGCGAGCAGTACTTC	CASTLDGGGEQYF
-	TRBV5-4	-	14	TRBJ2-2	TGTGCCAGCAGCCCCCCCAGGGAAACCGGGGAGCTGTTTTTT	CASSPPRETGELFF
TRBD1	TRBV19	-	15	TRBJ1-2	TGTGCCACCAAGAACAACAGGGGAGGTAACTATGGCTACACCTTC	CATKNNRGGNYGYTF
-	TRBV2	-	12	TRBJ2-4	TGTGCCAGCAGTCAAAGAGAGTACATTCAGTACTTC	CASSQREYIQYF
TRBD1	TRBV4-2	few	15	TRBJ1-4	TGTGCCAGCAGCCAGGGGACAGGGGGCTTTGAAAAACTGTTTTTT	CASSQGTGGFEKLFF
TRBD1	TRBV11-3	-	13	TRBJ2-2	TGTGCCAGCAGCCCAGACAGGGTCGGGGAGCTGTTTTTT	CASSPDRVGELFF
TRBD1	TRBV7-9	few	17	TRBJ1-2	TGTGCCAGCAGCTTACCCCGGACAGGGCGGATGGACTATGGCTACACCTTC	CASSLPRTGRMDYGYTF
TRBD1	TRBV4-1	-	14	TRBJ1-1	TGCGCCAGCAGCCAAGAGAGAGACAGGGCGAAGACTTTCTTT	CASSQERDRAKTFF
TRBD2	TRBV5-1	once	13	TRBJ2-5	TGCGCCAGCAGCTTGGCGGGGGGAGAGACCCAGTACTTC	CASSLAGGETQYF
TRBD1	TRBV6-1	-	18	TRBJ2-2	TGTGCCAGCAGTGGAAAGGGACAGGGTTTTGGGAACACCGGGGAGCTGTTTTTT	CASSGKGQGFGNTGELFF
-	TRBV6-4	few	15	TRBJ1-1	TGTGCCAGCAAATTCTTTTCAGGGGTGAGCACTGAAGCTTTCTTT	CASKFFSGVSTEAFF
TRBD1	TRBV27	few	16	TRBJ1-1	TGTGCCAGCAGTTTATCGGGTTCTCGACAGGGGGGTGAAGCTTTCTTT	CASSLSGSRQGGEAFF
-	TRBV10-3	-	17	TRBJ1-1	TGTGCCATCAGTGAGTCGAGGCTTGGCGGGGGCAACACTGAAGCTTTCTTT	CAISESRLGGGNTEAFF
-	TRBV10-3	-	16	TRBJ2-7	TGTGCCATCAGTCGTCTCAGTGAAATAAGCTCCTACGAGCAGTACTTC	CAISRLSEISSYEQYF
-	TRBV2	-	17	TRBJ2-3	TGTGCCAGCAGTGGGGCCCTGGGGAAGGGGGGGAGAGATACGCAGTATTTT	CASSGALGKGGRDTQYF
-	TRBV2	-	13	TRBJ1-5	TGTGCCAGCAACAAGGTGAGGAATCAGCCCCAGCATTTT	CASNKVRNQPQHF
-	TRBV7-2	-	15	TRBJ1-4	TGTGCCAGCAGCTTGGGTGGGGCGCCTAATGAAAAACTGTTTTTT	CASSLGGAPNEKLFF
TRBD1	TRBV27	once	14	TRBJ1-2	TGTGCCAGCAGTGACGGGACAGGGGATTTGGGCTACACCTTC	CASSDGTGDLGYTF
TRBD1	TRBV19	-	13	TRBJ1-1	TGTGCCAGTAGTAGACAGGGGGGAACTGAAGCTTTCTTT	CASSRQGGTEAFF
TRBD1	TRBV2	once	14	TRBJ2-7	TGTGCCAGCAGCCGGGACAGGGGTCCCTACGAGCAGTACTTC	CASSRDRGPYEQYF
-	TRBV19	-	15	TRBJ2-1	TGTGCCAGTAGGCAGTCAGCGAGCTCCTACAATGAGCAGTTCTTC	CASRQSASSYNEQFF
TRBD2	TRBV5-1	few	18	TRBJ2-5	TGCGCCAGCAGCTCCCCTCGCCTAGCGGGGGGAATCCAAGAGACCCAGTACTTC	CASSSPRLAGGIQETQYF
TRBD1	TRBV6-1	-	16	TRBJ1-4	TGTGCCAGCAGTGCACTCCCTAACAGGGGGAATGAAAAACTGTTTTTT	CASSALPNRGNEKLFF